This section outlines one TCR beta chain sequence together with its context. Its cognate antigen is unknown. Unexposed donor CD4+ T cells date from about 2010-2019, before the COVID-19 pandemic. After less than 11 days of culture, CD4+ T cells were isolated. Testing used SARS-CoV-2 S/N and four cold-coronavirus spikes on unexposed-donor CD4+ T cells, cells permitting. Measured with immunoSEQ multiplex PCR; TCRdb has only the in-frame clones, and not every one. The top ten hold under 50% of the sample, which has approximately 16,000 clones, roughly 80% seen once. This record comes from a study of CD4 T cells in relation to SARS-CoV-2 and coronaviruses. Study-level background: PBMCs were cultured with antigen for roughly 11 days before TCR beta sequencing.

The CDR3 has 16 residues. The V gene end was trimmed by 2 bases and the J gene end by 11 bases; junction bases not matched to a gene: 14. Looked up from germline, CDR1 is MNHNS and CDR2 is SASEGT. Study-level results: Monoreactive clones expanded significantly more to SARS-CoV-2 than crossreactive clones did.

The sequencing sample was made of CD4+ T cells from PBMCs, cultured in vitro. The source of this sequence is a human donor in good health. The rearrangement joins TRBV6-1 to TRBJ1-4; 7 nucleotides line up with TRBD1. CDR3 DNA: TGTGCCAGCAGTGAAACGAGGACAGGTCTAATGAGGAAACTGTTTTTT. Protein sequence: CASSETRTGLMRKLFF.